The 10 T cell receptor beta chains below come from one sample, sequenced in a study of beta chain features in type 1 diabetes (dated by TCRdb to 2016 to 2019). The library was prepared using the immunoSEQ multiplex PCR assay. The entire isolated RNA was reverse transcribed using the High Capacity cDNA Reverse Transcription Kit, and thus expressed TCRB transcripts were sequenced. Not all clones reach the TCRdb copy of this immuneACCESS table, which keeps in-frame sequences only. Checked studies attribute under half of the gap to unresolved V genes and leave the rest unexplained. Here the sample has 130,000 to 150,000 clones; 9% to 9.5% occur a single time. The ten largest make up 0.68% of the sample. Sequencing used central memory CD4+ T cells from blood. Receptors originate from a man in his late teens or twenties in good health.

This clone was counted only a few times. This sequence joins TRBV2 and TRBJ1-2, with D possibly being TRBD1 (6 bases). The CDR3 loop spans 12 amino acids. Germline CDR1 reads SNHLY; CDR2 reads FYNNEI. V was trimmed by 6 bases and J by 4 bases, leaving 9 bases between them. CDR3 protein: CASSVTGYGYTF. CDR3 in DNA: TGTGCCAGCAGCGTGACAGGCTATGGCTACACCTTC.

The chain employs TRBV7-8 and TRBJ2-3, with a possible D match to TRBD1 (6 bases). The DNA end is a closer match to TRBJ2-1, so the J assignment may be wrong. This CDR3 comprises 14 residues. The germline gives CDR1 SGHVS, CDR2 FQNEAQ. The CDR3 loop reads CASSPGEVSHEQFF. The CDR3 DNA sequence: TGTGCCAGCAGCCCAGGGGAAGTCTCTCATGAGCAGTTCTTC.

There are a few counts of this clone. The chain links TRBV27 to TRBJ2-2; the match to TRBD1 covers 7 bases. This CDR3 has 15 amino acids. Per the germline V gene, CDR1 is MNHEY and CDR2 is SMNVEV (reference sequence). The V segment lost 1 base and the J segment 7 bases; nucleotides outside the gene matches: 6. Written as DNA, the CDR3 is TGTGCCAGCAGTTTATGGGCAGGGGGTGGCGGGGAGCTGTTTTTT. Amino acid sequence: CASSLWAGGGGELFF.

This clone was recorded at least ten times. This chain joins TRBV30 and TRBJ2-4; possibly TRBD1 for D (6 bases). CDR1 GTSNPN and CDR2 SVGIG come from the germline V gene (reference sequence). The CDR3 is 13 amino acids. Trimming removed 3 bases from V and 6 bases from J, with 12 bases in between. This CDR3 is CAWSTGKSNIQYF. In DNA form, the CDR3 reads TGTGCCTGGAGCACAGGGAAGTCAAACATTCAGTACTTC.

The V call is TRBV7-6, the J call TRBJ2-7; 8 nucleotides agree with TRBD1. The germline gives CDR1 SGHVS, CDR2 FNYEAQ. The ends lost 1 base at V and 5 bases at J; junction bases unmatched: 4. The CDR3 runs to 14 residues. CDR3 in DNA: TGTGCCAGCAGCTTAGTCGGACAGGGTAACGAGCAGTACTTC. Translation gives CASSLVGQGNEQYF.

The rearrangement uses TRBV6-5 and TRBJ1-2, with D tentatively TRBD1 (5 bases). Trimming stripped 5 bases from V and 7 bases from J, with 8 bases between. The V gene's germline CDR1 is MNHEY and CDR2 SVGAGI. The CDR3 is made up of 11 amino acids. The CDR3 coding sequence is TGTGCCAGCAGTCCGGGGGTTGGCTACACCTTC. Its protein is CASSPGVGYTF.

The sample holds a few counts of this clone. V is TRBV2 and J is TRBJ1-5, with 9 bases fitting TRBD1. The CDR3 contains 14 residues. CDR1 and CDR2 from the germline V gene are SNHLY and FYNNEI. The junction had 4 bases not matched to a gene; V was cut back by 3 bases and J by 7 bases. As DNA, the CDR3 is TGTGCCAGCAGTGACCGGACAGGGGAACAGCCCCAGCATTTT. Encoded protein: CASSDRTGEQPQHF. Full variable domain (missing parts from reference TRBV2 and TRBJ1-5): EPEVTQTPSHQVTQMGQEVILRCVPISNHLYFYWYRQILGQKVEFLVSFYNNEISEKSEIFDDQFSVERPDGSNFTLKIRSTKLEDSAMYFCASSDRTGEQPQHFGDGTRLSIL.

The J gene is TRBJ1-5, the V gene TRBV19, with TRBD1 as a possible D gene (6 bases). V dropped 2 bases and J dropped 6 bases, with 14 bases sitting between them. Germline CDR1 and CDR2: LNHDA and SQIVND (reference sequence). The CDR3 has 15 amino acids. As DNA, the CDR3 is TGTGCCAGTAGTATAACCGCAGGGGTCAGTCAGCCCCAGCATTTT. Residues: CASSITAGVSQPQHF.

This clone was counted only a few times. The chain uses TRBV2 and TRBJ1-6; 8 bases match TRBD1. V was pared by 7 bases and J by 10 bases, with 9 bases of the junction left unmatched. This CDR3 has 14 residues. Germline V lookup: CDR1 SNHLY, CDR2 FYNNEI. The CDR3 here is CASTITGGRSPLHF. The CDR3 nucleotides are TGTGCCAGCACTATTACAGGGGGTAGATCACCCCTCCACTTT.

The rearrangement uses TRBV10-1 and TRBJ2-1; 10 bases agree with TRBD2. Per germline, CDR1 WNHNN and CDR2 SYGVQD (reference sequence). The CDR3 consists of 16 residues. Germline trimming cut 1 base from V and 5 bases from J; bases unmatched to any gene: 5. In nucleotides, the CDR3 is TGCGCCAGCAGTGAGTTTAGCGGGGGGTCCCACAATGAGCAGTTCTTC. This sequence encodes CASSEFSGGSHNEQFF.